This T cell receptor beta chain was sequenced during a study of metastatic and nonmetastatic thyroid tumors. From the PCR reads, TCRdb re-called clones with MiXCR. Among approximately 13,000 clones listed, more than 20% were seen once. V lost 5 bases to trimming and J lost 7 bases; unmatched junction nucleotides: 11. The CDR3 has 16 amino acids. The germline CDR1 and CDR2 sequences are SGHAT and FQNNGV. All patients reached thyroid surgery having received no treatment beforehand. The chain links TRBV11-2 to TRBJ1-2; TRBD1 agrees at 12 bases. The receptor comes from a female donor with papillary thyroid cancer or a benign thyroid nodule (not recorded which). Some clones in this sample may be carry-over from other donors' samples. Sequences were obtained from adjacent normal tissue. CDR3 amino acids: CASSRNRDRGQVGYTF. In nucleotides, the CDR3 is TGTGCCAGCAGCCGAAACAGGGACAGGGGGCAGGTTGGCTACACCTTC.